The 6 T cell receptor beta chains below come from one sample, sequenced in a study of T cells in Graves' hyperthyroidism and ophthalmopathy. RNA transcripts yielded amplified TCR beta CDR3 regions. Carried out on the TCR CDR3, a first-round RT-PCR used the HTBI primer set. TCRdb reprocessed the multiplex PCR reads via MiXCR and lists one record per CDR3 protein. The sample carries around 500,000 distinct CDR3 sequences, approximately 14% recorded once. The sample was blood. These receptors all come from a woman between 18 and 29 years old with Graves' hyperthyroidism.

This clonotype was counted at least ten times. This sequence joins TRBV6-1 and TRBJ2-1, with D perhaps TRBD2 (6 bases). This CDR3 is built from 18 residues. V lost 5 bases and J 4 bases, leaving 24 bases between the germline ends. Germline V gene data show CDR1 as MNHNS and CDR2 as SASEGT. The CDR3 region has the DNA TGTGCCAGCAGTCCTCTAGCGTACTCGAGTTCGGTTTACAATGAGCAGTTCTTC. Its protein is CASSPLAYSSSVYNEQFF.

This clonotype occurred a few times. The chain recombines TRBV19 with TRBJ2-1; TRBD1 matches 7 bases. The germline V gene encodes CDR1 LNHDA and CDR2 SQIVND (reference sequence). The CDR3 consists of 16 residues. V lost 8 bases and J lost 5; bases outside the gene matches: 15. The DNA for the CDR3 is TGTGCCAGTGCCCGAGCGACAGGGTGGGAACACAATGAGCAGTTCTTC. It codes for CASARATGWEHNEQFF. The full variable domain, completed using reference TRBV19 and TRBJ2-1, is DGGITQSPKYLFRKEGQNVTLSCEQNLNHDAMYWYRQDPGQGLRLIYYSQIVNDFQKGDIAEGYSVSREKKESFPLTVTSAQKNPTAFYLCASARATGWEHNEQFFGPGTRLTVL.

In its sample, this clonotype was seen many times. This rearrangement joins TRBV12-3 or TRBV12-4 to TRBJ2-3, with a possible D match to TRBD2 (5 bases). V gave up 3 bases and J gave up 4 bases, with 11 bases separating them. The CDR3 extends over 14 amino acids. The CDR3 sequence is CASSFRRSSDTQYF. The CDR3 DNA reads TGTGCCAGCAGTTTCCGGAGGAGCTCAGATACGCAGTATTTT.

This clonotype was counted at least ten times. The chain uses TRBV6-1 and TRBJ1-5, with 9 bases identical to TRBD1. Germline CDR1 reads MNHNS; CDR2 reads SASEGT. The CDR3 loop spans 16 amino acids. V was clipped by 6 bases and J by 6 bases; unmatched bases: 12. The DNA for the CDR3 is TGTGCCAGCAGGCGGGACACAGGGGGCGCAGGTCAGCCCCAGCATTTT. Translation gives CASRRDTGGAGQPQHF.

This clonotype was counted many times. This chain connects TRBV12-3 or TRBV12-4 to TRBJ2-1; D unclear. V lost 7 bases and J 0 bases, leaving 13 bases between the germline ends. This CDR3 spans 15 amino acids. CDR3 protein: CASNPSGGSYNEQFF. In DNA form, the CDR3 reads TGTGCCAGCAACCCCTCCGGCGGCTCCTACAATGAGCAGTTCTTC.

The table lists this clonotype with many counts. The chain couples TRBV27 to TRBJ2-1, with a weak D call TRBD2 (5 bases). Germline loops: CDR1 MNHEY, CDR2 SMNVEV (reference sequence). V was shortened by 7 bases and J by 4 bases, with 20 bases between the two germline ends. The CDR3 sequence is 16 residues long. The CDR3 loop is CASNLGGSYLYNEQFF. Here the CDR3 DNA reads TGTGCCAGCAACCTCGGCGGGTCCTACCTATACAATGAGCAGTTCTTC.